The 25 T cell receptor beta chains below come from one sample, sequenced in a study of radiotherapy plus CTLA-4 blockade in lung cancer. The data were produced by immunoSEQ multiplex PCR, yet TCRdb's version contains in-frame clones alone and is incomplete. The sample has 80,000 or so clones; about four fifths are singletons. The specimen comprised peripheral blood, sampled from a patient treated with radiotherapy plus ipilimumab. All receptors derive from a human donor with non-small cell lung cancer who had a partial response to radiotherapy plus ipilimumab. Some clones in this sample may be carry-over from other donors' samples.

V gene TRBV5-1 combines with J gene TRBJ1-3; TRBD1 matches 7 bases. The junction had 2 bases not matched to a gene; V was cut back by 4 bases and J by 4 bases. Germline V gene data show CDR1 as SGHRS and CDR2 as YFSETQ. The CDR3 contains 13 residues. CDR3 coding DNA: TGCGCCAGCAGCCAGACAGGGGGAAACACCATATATTTT. Translated, it gives CASSQTGGNTIYF.

The V gene is TRBV18, the J gene TRBJ1-5, with a tentative D call TRBD1 (5 bases). V was pared by 1 base and J by 3 bases, with 10 bases between. The length of the CDR3 is 15 residues. The germline V gene has CDR1 KGHSH and CDR2 LQKENI. The CDR3 is CASSPRGGNNQPQHF. For the CDR3, the DNA is TGTGCCAGCTCACCACGGGGGGGAAACAATCAGCCCCAGCATTTT.

The chain couples TRBV5-1 to TRBJ2-5; D not certain. With 3 bases removed from V and 2 bases from J, the gap between germline ends came to 8 bases. Germline CDR1 and CDR2: SGHRS and YFSETQ. CDR3 length equals 13 residues. The CDR3 sequence is CASSSQTQETQYF. Written as DNA, the CDR3 is TGCGCCAGCAGCTCCCAGACACAAGAGACCCAGTACTTC.

The genes are TRBV1 and TRBJ1-5; TRBD1, as called in the table, went unchecked against the DNA. TRBV1 is flagged as a pseudogene. The length of the CDR3 is 17 residues. The CDR3, as DNA: TGCACCAGCTCACATCCGGGACAGGGGAGCGGCAATCAGCCCCAGCATTTT. Translated, it gives CTSSHPGQGSGNQPQHF.

The V call is TRBV7-8, the J call TRBJ2-3; 9 bases align to TRBD2. The CDR3 is 16 amino acids. V lost 1 base and J lost 2; bases outside the gene matches: 4. Germline V gives CDR1 SGHVS, CDR2 FQNEAQ. The CDR3 protein is CASSLGLAEITDTQYF. For the CDR3, the DNA is TGTGCCAGCAGCTTAGGACTAGCGGAGATCACAGATACGCAGTATTTT.

The chain joins TRBV28 to TRBJ1-3; TRBD1 agrees at 8 bases. This CDR3 is built from 15 residues. With 4 bases clipped from V and 4 bases from J, the junction kept 6 bases outside the gene matches. The germline gives CDR1 MDHEN, CDR2 SYDVKM. The CDR3 protein is CASSSTGGGGNTIYF. The CDR3 bases are TGTGCCAGCAGTTCCACAGGGGGGGGAGGAAACACCATATATTTT.

V and J are TRBV2 and TRBJ2-7; D gene unclear. The V and J ends lost 8 bases and 3 bases respectively, with 17 bases between them. Germline-derived CDR1 and CDR2 are SNHLY and FYNNEI. The CDR3 sequence is 14 residues long. CDR3 sequence (DNA): TGTGCCAGCGCGCGGCCTCCCAGATTCTACGAGCAGTACTTC. Translating it yields CASARPPRFYEQYF.

The V call is TRBV5-6, the J call TRBJ1-2; D not certain. The CDR3 contains 12 residues. V gave up 1 base and J gave up 8 bases, with 9 bases separating them. CDR1 and CDR2 from the germline V gene are SGHDT and YYEEEE. The CDR3 coding sequence is TGTGCCAGCAGCTTGAATGGGAGAGGCTACACCTTC. Protein product: CASSLNGRGYTF.

V usage is TRBV18 and J usage is TRBJ1-3; D gene uncertain. CDR3 size: 16 residues. CDR1 is KGHSH and CDR2 is LQKENI in the germline V gene. V lost 3 bases to trimming and J lost 0 bases, with 12 bases between them. The CDR3 DNA sequence: TGTGCCAGCTCACCCCAGGCCCTTCCCTCTGGAAACACCATATATTTT. It encodes CASSPQALPSGNTIYF.

The chain is built from TRBV18 and TRBJ2-5; the match to TRBD1 covers 10 bases. J was trimmed by 5 bases and V by 5 bases; bases with no gene match: 5. Germline V gene lookup returns CDR1 KGHSH and CDR2 LQKENI. This CDR3 region has 14 residues. The CDR3 DNA sequence: TGTGCCAGCTCAGAGGGACAGGGGAAGGAGACCCAGTACTTC. It encodes CASSEGQGKETQYF.

V and J are TRBV6-4 and TRBJ1-6, with D hard to call. Germline values: CDR1 MRHNA, CDR2 SNTAGT. V was pared by 0 bases and J by 6 bases, with 12 bases between. The CDR3 sequence is 16 residues long. The CDR3 sequence is CASSDSSERLNSPLHF. The CDR3, as DNA: TGTGCCAGCAGTGACTCGAGTGAACGCCTTAATTCACCCCTCCACTTT.

This clone showed up just once. The rearrangement joins TRBV7-2 to TRBJ1-2; D perhaps matches TRBD1 (6 bases). The CDR3 length is 14 residues. Germline lookup yields CDR1 SGHTA and CDR2 FQGNSA. The V end lost 5 bases, the J end lost 7 bases, and 17 bases lay between the germline ends. The CDR3 loop is CASSISGTTLGYTF. In DNA, the CDR3 is TGTGCCAGCAGCATATCAGGGACAACCCTTGGCTACACCTTC.

The chain links TRBV6-5 to TRBJ1-2; D ambiguous. Looked up from germline, CDR1 is MNHEY and CDR2 is SVGAGI. The CDR3 contains 14 residues. Trimming cost V 5 bases and J 6 bases, with 16 bases left between them. Here the CDR3 reads CASSRESPNHGYTF. The DNA of the CDR3 is TGTGCCAGCAGTCGTGAAAGTCCTAATCATGGCTACACCTTC.

The V gene is TRBV15, the J gene TRBJ2-5; a possible D gene is TRBD1 (5 bases). The CDR3 contains 14 residues. Trimming left V 0 bases short and J 9 bases short, with 14 bases between. Per the germline V gene, CDR1 is LNHNV and CDR2 is YYDKDF (reference sequence). The CDR3 region has the DNA TGTGCCACCAGCAGAGATTTGACAGCTCGGGCCCAGTACTTC. This codes for CATSRDLTARAQYF.

The sample holds one count of this clone. The V and J genes are TRBV4-2 and TRBJ1-4; D gene uncertain. The germline CDR1 and CDR2 sequences are LGHNA and YNFKEQ. The CDR3 is made up of 15 amino acids. The ends were cut back, 0 bases at V and 9 bases at J, with 14 bases in the middle. The CDR3 region has the DNA TGTGCCAGCAGCCAAGATTCTGGGCTTATGCAAAAACTGTTTTTT. Its protein product is CASSQDSGLMQKLFF.

DNA for the CDR3: TGTGCCAGCAGTAGACAGGACCTGAGGATCTTTCAGTACTTC. Translation gives CASSRQDLRIFQYF. The chain recombines TRBV28 with TRBJ2-4; TRBD1 is a possible D gene (6 bases). The CDR3 runs 14 residues. The germline V gene has CDR1 MDHEN and CDR2 SYDVKM. V lost 5 bases and J 11 bases, leaving 19 bases between the germline ends.

This clone was seen a few times. J is TRBJ2-3 and V is TRBV5-4; 11 bases match TRBD2. Per the germline V gene, CDR1 is SGHNT and CDR2 is YYREEE (reference sequence). The CDR3 spans 15 residues. The J segment lost 7 bases and the V segment lost 5 bases, leaving 9 bases of the junction unmatched. The CDR3 nucleotides are TGTGCCAGCAGGACTAGCGGGACGCCCCCCTATACGCAGTATTTT. This sequence encodes CASRTSGTPPYTQYF.

This chain links TRBV2 with TRBJ1-5; D might be TRBD1 (6 bases). The CDR3 loop spans 13 amino acids. The ends were cut back, 3 bases at V and 7 bases at J, with 10 bases in the middle. Germline V gene lookup returns CDR1 SNHLY and CDR2 FYNNEI. CDR3 nucleotides: TGTGCCAGCAGTGAGGGGGCGCGACAGCCCCAGCATTTT. This gives the protein CASSEGARQPQHF.

This rearrangement joins TRBV29-1 to TRBJ2-3; 9 bases fit TRBD2. With 3 bases clipped from V and 5 bases from J, the junction kept 3 bases outside the gene matches. This CDR3 has 13 residues. The germline gives CDR1 SQVTM, CDR2 ANQGSEA. CDR3 DNA sequence: TGCAGCGTTGAGGCGGGGGGGGTAGATACGCAGTATTTT. Protein sequence: CSVEAGGVDTQYF.

The V and J genes are TRBV6-6 and TRBJ1-5; D gene ambiguous. Per the germline V gene, CDR1 is MNHNY and CDR2 is SVGAGI (reference sequence). The CDR3 length is 14 residues. V was clipped by 11 bases and J by 0 bases, with 14 bases between them. In DNA, the CDR3 is TGTGCCGGCGGGAACTCAAATAGCAATCAGCCCCAGCATTTT. Its translation: CAGGNSNSNQPQHF.

The chain is built from TRBV28 and TRBJ1-2; 7 nucleotides agree with TRBD1. The germline gives CDR1 MDHEN, CDR2 SYDVKM. V trimming: 7 bases; J trimming: 3 bases; junction bases outside the gene matches: 8. CDR3 length: 14 amino acids. CDR3 in DNA: TGTGCCAGCACCCTAGGGGGCAGGTACTATGGCTACACCTTC. Its translation: CASTLGGRYYGYTF.

This clone has only one observation. V usage is TRBV5-5 and J usage is TRBJ1-1; D may be TRBD1 (6 bases). Germline V lookup: CDR1 SGHKS, CDR2 YYEKEE (reference sequence). This CDR3 has 14 amino acids. Trimming cost V 4 bases and J 3 bases, with 13 bases left between them. The CDR3 DNA is TGTGCCAGCAGCCCTCCAGGGGCGCACACTGAAGCTTTCTTT. It specifies CASSPPGAHTEAFF. The variable domain in full, completed from reference TRBV5-5 and TRBJ1-1, reads DAGVTQSPTHLIKTRGQQVTLRCSPISGHKSVSWYQQVLGQGPQFIFQYYEKEERGRGNFPDRFSARQFPNYSSELNVNALLLGDSALYLCASSPPGAHTEAFFGQGTRLTVV.

The CDR3 sequence is CASSKIEPGVGQYF. CDR3 bases: TGTGCCAGCAGCAAGATTGAACCAGGGGTTGGGCAGTACTTC. The chain joins TRBV11-2 to TRBJ2-7; the D gene is possibly TRBD1 (6 bases). The CDR3 runs to 14 residues. The ends were cut back, 5 bases at V and 9 bases at J, with 20 bases in the middle. Germline CDR1 reads SGHAT; CDR2 reads FQNNGV.

V and J are TRBV11-3 and TRBJ2-1, with 7 nucleotides matching TRBD1. The CDR3 spans 15 residues. Germline V gene sequence: CDR1 SGHNT, CDR2 YENEEA. V trimming: 1 base; J trimming: 7 bases; junction bases outside the gene matches: 7. CDR3: CASSLGQTGRNEQFF. DNA for the CDR3: TGTGCCAGCAGCTTAGGACAGACAGGGCGGAATGAGCAGTTCTTC.

Concerning this clone itself: The sample contains more than one DNA sequence encoding this CDR3. This chain links TRBV28 with TRBJ1-5; the D is unclear. CDR3 length: 12 amino acids. V was shortened by 4 bases and J by 6 bases, with 7 bases between the two germline ends. The germline CDR1 and CDR2 sequences are MDHEN and SYDVKM. The CDR3: CASSSGLQPQHF. The CDR3 nucleotides are TGTGCCAGCAGTTCAGGCCTTCAGCCCCAGCATTTT. The whole variable domain, filled in from reference TRBV28 and TRBJ1-5, reads DVKVTQSSRYLVKRTGEKVFLECVQDMDHENMFWYRQDPGLGLRLIYFSYDVKMKEKGDIPEGYSVSREKKERFSLILESASTNQTSMYLCASSSGLQPQHFGDGTRLSIL.